These 6 T cell receptor beta chains were sequenced from one sample in a study of blood T cell repertoires in COVID-19. The repertoire was sequenced with immunoSEQ multiplex PCR; TCRdb's copy has only in-frame clones and lacks some. This sample has about 380,000 clones, with more than 75% found just once. The sequenced material came from PBMCs or T cells enriched from blood (not recorded which). These receptors all stem from a woman aged 18 to 35 who had recovered from COVID-19.

This clone was recorded only once. The rearrangement links TRBV4-2 to TRBJ1-5; D may be TRBD1 (6 bases). The V and J ends lost 3 bases and 3 bases respectively, with 12 bases between them. The CDR3 is 15 residues long. Germline CDR1 reads LGHNA; CDR2 reads YNFKEQ. This chain's CDR3 is CASSQGGGNNQPQHF. The CDR3 DNA sequence: TGTGCCAGCAGCCAGGGCGGGGGCAACAATCAGCCCCAGCATTTT.

This sequence joins TRBV7-2 and TRBJ2-3; 12 bases agree with TRBD2. V shed 1 base, J shed 5 bases, and the junction held 4 bases outside the gene matches. This CDR3 region has 16 residues. From germline, CDR1 is SGHTA and CDR2 FQGNSA. CDR3 loop: CASSLGLAGGQDTQYF. DNA for the CDR3: TGTGCCAGCAGCTTAGGCCTAGCGGGGGGGCAAGATACGCAGTATTTT.

CDR3 DNA sequence: TGTGCCAGCAGCCGGGGACTAGCGCTTCAAGAGACCCAGTACTTC. It specifies CASSRGLALQETQYF. This chain links TRBV6-5 with TRBJ2-5, with 10 bases matching TRBD2. Trimming took 6 bases from V and 2 from J; bases not matched to a gene: 6. Germline assignment: CDR1 MNHEY and CDR2 SVGAGI. This CDR3 spans 15 amino acids.

V and J are TRBV11-2 and TRBJ2-1, with 8 bases that match TRBD2. This CDR3 has 16 amino acids. Germline values: CDR1 SGHAT, CDR2 FQNNGV. V was pared by 1 base and J by 6 bases, with 8 bases of the junction left unmatched. The CDR3 sequence: CASSLAFGGASNEQFF. CDR3 coding DNA: TGTGCCAGCAGCTTAGCTTTCGGGGGGGCCTCCAATGAGCAGTTCTTC.

This rearrangement joins TRBV6-5 to TRBJ2-5, with D tentatively TRBD2 (5 bases). The germline V and J ends were trimmed by 5 bases and 4 bases, with 17 bases remaining between them. The CDR3 consists of 15 residues. Germline values: CDR1 MNHEY, CDR2 SVGAGI. The DNA of the CDR3 is TGTGCCAGCAGTAATCTCGGATTAGCGCCAGAGACCCAGTACTTC. Its translation: CASSNLGLAPETQYF.

This chain links TRBV2 with TRBJ1-5; 7 bases match TRBD1. The CDR3 has 14 residues. The germline CDR1 and CDR2 sequences are SNHLY and FYNNEI. V lost 5 bases to trimming and J lost 7 bases; unmatched junction nucleotides: 8. Here the CDR3 reads CASSLKGARQPQHF. CDR3 nucleotides: TGTGCCAGCAGTTTGAAGGGGGCACGACAGCCCCAGCATTTT.